These 19 T cell receptor beta chains were all obtained from the same sample, sequenced in a study of regulatory T cells in long-lasting Graves disease. The time point was: newly diagnosed GD, antithyroid drugs for less than 3 months. PBMC-derived RNA was used for the TCR library. Sequencing libraries for TCR beta were prepared with iRepertoire HTBI primers and Arm-PCR of CDR3 regions. TCRdb recomputed calls from the multiplex PCR reads with MiXCR, one row per CDR3 protein. The table has fewer than 350,000 distinct CDR3 sequences, 18% seen once; the top ten hold roughly 35%. Sample: peripheral blood mononuclear cells (PBMCs), taken at new diagnosis, from a patient treated with antithyroid drugs. These receptors were taken from a female donor with Graves disease.

This clonotype was recorded once. This sequence joins TRBV4-2 and TRBJ2-1; perhaps D is TRBD1 or TRBD2 (5 bases each). V lost 0 bases, J lost 2 bases, and 17 bases lay in between. Germline V gene lookup returns CDR1 LGHNA and CDR2 YNFKEQ. CDR3 length: 18 amino acids. CDR3 DNA sequence: TGTGCCAGCAGCCAAGATCCACTTCGCGTGGGACCCTACAATGAGCAGTTCTTC. Amino acids: CASSQDPLRVGPYNEQFF.

This clonotype was counted ten times or more. This chain links TRBV19 with TRBJ2-2, with D unclear. The CDR3 length is 14 residues. V was cut by 5 bases and J by 6 bases, with 13 bases left in between. The germline V gene encodes CDR1 LNHDA and CDR2 SQIVND (reference sequence). Here the CDR3 DNA reads TGTGCCAGTAGTCCGGACGTCGTTCCCGGGGAGCTGTTTTTT. This sequence encodes CASSPDVVPGELFF.

Ten or more counts support this clonotype. The chain is built from TRBV12-3 or TRBV12-4 and TRBJ1-5, with 10 bases matching TRBD1. CDR3 length: 15 residues. V lost 6 bases to trimming and J lost 6 bases; unmatched junction nucleotides: 8. The chain's CDR3 is CASSSGTGVIQPQHF. For the CDR3, the DNA is TGTGCCAGCAGCTCCGGGACAGGGGTAATTCAGCCCCAGCATTTT.

The sample holds one count of this clonotype. A junction end diverges from the germline sequence, so it may reflect a read error. The chain employs TRBV30 and TRBJ2-7, with TRBD2 matching 11 bases. This CDR3 is 14 amino acids long. Germline-derived CDR1 and CDR2 are GTSNPN and SVGIG (reference sequence). The CDR3, as DNA: TGTGCCCGGAGTGGGCTAGCGGGAGGAGAGGAGCAGTACTTC. It codes for CARSGLAGGEEQYF.

There are many counts of this clonotype. The V call is TRBV11-3, the J call TRBJ2-2, with a tentative D call TRBD2 (6 bases). V was trimmed by 1 base and J by 3 bases, leaving 9 bases between them. Germline CDR1 SGHNT, CDR2 YENEEA. The CDR3 has 15 residues. The CDR3 reads CASSLAGEYTGELFF. As DNA, the CDR3 is TGTGCCAGCAGCTTAGCGGGAGAGTACACCGGGGAGCTGTTTTTT.

This clonotype was picked up many times. This chain links TRBV6-1 with TRBJ1-5; D ambiguous. V was clipped by 6 bases and J by 0 bases, with 12 bases between them. The CDR3 is made up of 15 amino acids. CDR1 MNHNS and CDR2 SASEGT come from the germline V gene. CDR3 sequence (DNA): TGTGCCAGCAGGGGGAGAGATTATAGCAATCAGCCCCAGCATTTT. This gives the protein CASRGRDYSNQPQHF.

The chain joins TRBV11-1 to TRBJ1-6; 9 positions agree with TRBD1. This CDR3 region has 14 residues. After removal of 6 bases from V and 10 bases from J, the junction contained 7 bases not matched to a gene. Germline V gene lookup returns CDR1 SGHAT and CDR2 FQDESV (reference sequence). The CDR3 DNA sequence: TGTGCCAGCAGTCGGACAGGGGAGGGCTCACCCCTCCACTTT. Its translation is CASSRTGEGSPLHF.

This clonotype was found a few times. Since a much larger clone is just one base distant, this may be a read error. This sequence joins TRBV28 and TRBJ2-7; no firm D call. The V and J ends lost 2 bases and 1 base respectively, with 9 bases between them. This CDR3 spans 14 amino acids. Germline assignment: CDR1 MDHEN and CDR2 SYDVKM. The CDR3 DNA reads as TGTGCCAGCAGTTTACGATGGGGTTCCTACGAGCAGTACTTC. Its translation: CASSLRWGSYEQYF.

This clonotype was picked up many times. The chain is built from TRBV7-9 and TRBJ1-6, with 8 positions matching TRBD1. J was trimmed by 6 bases and V by 5 bases; bases with no gene match: 3. Germline values: CDR1 SEHNR, CDR2 FQNEAQ (reference sequence). CDR3 length equals 14 residues. For the CDR3, the DNA is TGTGCCAGCAGCCGGACAGGGATTAATTCACCCCTCCACTTT. As protein: CASSRTGINSPLHF. The whole variable domain, filled in from reference TRBV7-9 and TRBJ1-6, reads DTGVSQNPRHKITKRGQNVTFRCDPISEHNRLYWYRQTLGQGPEFLTYFQNEAQLEKSRLLSDRFSAERPKGSFSTLEIQRTEQGDSAMYLCASSRTGINSPLHFGNGTRLTVT.

The V and J genes are TRBV19 and TRBJ1-1; tentatively, D is TRBD1 (6 bases). This CDR3 comprises 17 residues. V lost 1 base to trimming and J lost 1 base, with 16 bases between them. The germline V gene encodes CDR1 LNHDA and CDR2 SQIVND (reference sequence). The CDR3 is CASSIGGGGGTNTEAFF. The DNA for the CDR3 is TGTGCCAGTAGTATAGGGGGGGGCGGGGGTACGAACACTGAAGCTTTCTTT.

This clonotype was counted ten times or more. CDR3: CSARAAAGYQETQYF. DNA of the CDR3: TGCAGTGCTAGAGCGGCAGCGGGGTACCAAGAGACCCAGTACTTC. This chain links TRBV20-1 with TRBJ2-5; the match to TRBD2 covers 7 bases. CDR1 DFQATT and CDR2 SNEGSKA come from the germline V gene (reference sequence). Trimming cost V 1 base and J 0 bases; bases outside gene matches: 5. The CDR3 extends over 15 amino acids.

This clonotype has a count of ten or more. The DNA of the CDR3 is TGTGCCAGCAGTTTACCGGACAATGAGCAGTTCTTC. This gives the protein CASSLPDNEQFF. The gene calls are TRBV27 and TRBJ2-1; D gene unclear. CDR1 is MNHEY and CDR2 is SMNVEV in the germline V gene (reference sequence). V shed 2 bases and J shed 5 bases, with 4 bases lying between them. This CDR3 has 12 residues.

This clonotype showed up many times. The V call is TRBV5-5, the J call TRBJ2-2; D perhaps matches TRBD2 (7 bases). Trimming removed 6 bases from V and 4 bases from J, with 16 bases in between. The CDR3 has 15 amino acids. CDR1 and CDR2 from the germline V gene are SGHKS and YYEKEE (reference sequence). The CDR3 protein is CASIPGRGATGELFF. The CDR3 region has the DNA TGTGCCAGCATCCCGGGCCGGGGGGCCACCGGGGAGCTGTTTTTT.

The table lists this clonotype with many counts. The rearrangement joins TRBV6-1 to TRBJ1-4; 7 bases fit TRBD1. The CDR3 totals 14 residues. J gave up 6 bases and V 4 bases, and 5 bases lay outside the gene matches. CDR1 MNHNS and CDR2 SASEGT come from the germline V gene. CDR3 DNA sequence: TGTGCCAGCAGTGGACAGGGCTTCGATGAAAAACTGTTTTTT. Translated: CASSGQGFDEKLFF.

This clonotype has just a few counts. The rearrangement joins TRBV7-2 to TRBJ1-3; 11 nucleotides match TRBD1. This CDR3 spans 18 amino acids. CDR1 SGHTA and CDR2 FQGNSA come from the germline V gene. Unmatched junction bases numbered 8, after V lost 3 bases and J lost 1 base. The DNA for the CDR3 is TGTGCCAGCAGCTTCGGACAGGGGGCTTTTTCTTCTGGAAACACCATATATTTT. Protein: CASSFGQGAFSSGNTIYF.

The table lists this clonotype with many counts. CDR3 sequence: CASTAGGNYNEQFF. In nucleotides, the CDR3 is TGTGCCAGTACCGCTGGGGGTAATTACAATGAGCAGTTCTTC. V usage is TRBV7-8 and J usage is TRBJ2-1; D is perhaps TRBD1 or TRBD2 (5 bases each). This CDR3 is built from 14 residues. V lost 9 bases and J 4 bases, leaving 16 bases between the germline ends. Per the germline V gene, CDR1 is SGHVS and CDR2 is FQNEAQ. Variable domain in full (rest from reference TRBV7-8 and TRBJ2-1): GAGVSQSPRYKVAKRGQDVALRCDPISGHVSLFWYQQALGQGPEFLTYFQNEAQLDKSGLPSDRFFAERPEGSVSTLKIQRTQQEDSAVYLCASTAGGNYNEQFFGPGTRLTVL.

The rearrangement joins TRBV28 to TRBJ2-3; D is unresolved. The V gene lost 5 bases and the J gene lost 9 bases, with 15 bases spanning the gap. CDR1 and CDR2 (germline): MDHEN, SYDVKM. The CDR3 contains 13 residues. CDR3 nucleotides: TGTGCCAGCAGTGTCCCCCAACCTGCAACGCAGTATTTT. Amino acids: CASSVPQPATQYF.

This clonotype showed up many times. The chain employs TRBV19 and TRBJ2-1, with D hard to call. The V gene lost 5 bases and the J gene lost 5 bases, with 16 bases spanning the gap. The CDR3 covers 15 residues. Looked up from germline, CDR1 is LNHDA and CDR2 is SQIVND (reference sequence). The DNA for the CDR3 is TGTGCCAGTAGTCGACCAGACCGCCCAGACAATGAGCAGTTCTTC. Translation gives CASSRPDRPDNEQFF.

This clonotype has at least ten counts. The chain has TRBV5-6 and TRBJ2-7, with D hard to call. The CDR3 contains 13 residues. V was pared by 0 bases and J by 3 bases, with 7 bases between. Germline V gene data show CDR1 as SGHDT and CDR2 as YYEEEE. This chain's CDR3 is CASSLEGSYEQYF. CDR3 nucleotide sequence: TGTGCCAGCAGCTTGGAGGGCAGCTACGAGCAGTACTTC.